This T cell receptor (beta chain) is from a study of early T cells in non-severe SARS-CoV-2 infection. On the study more broadly: Chains from this unsorted whole-blood bulk RNA could not be paired. The study, taken as a whole, reports: VDJdb matches were skewed toward anti-spike CD8 T cell responses.

In TCRdb, the 5' RACE reads were re-called with MiXCR into one record per CDR3 protein. This table holds under 140,000 distinct CDR3 sequences, roughly an eighth found once. Germline V CDR1 and CDR2: SNHLY, FYNNEI. Deletions cut 2 bases from V and 6 bases from J, with 9 bases between. The CDR3 covers 13 residues. Remarks on this clonotype: Its target is unknown.

The sequenced sample was whole blood, obtained at baseline. The receptor's source is an adult who was a healthcare worker with PCR-confirmed SARS-CoV-2 infection or an uninfected control (not recorded which). The V gene is TRBV2, the J gene TRBJ2-3; D assignment may be TRBD1 or TRBD2 (5 bases each). DNA of the CDR3: TGTGCCAGCAGTGAAAACCGGGGCGATACGCAGTATTTT. Translated: CASSENRGDTQYF. The whole variable domain, remainder taken from reference TRBV2 and TRBJ2-3, is EPEVTQTPSHQVTQMGQEVILRCVPISNHLYFYWYRQILGQKVEFLVSFYNNEISEKSEIFDDQFSVERPDGSNFTLKIRSTKLEDSAMYFCASSENRGDTQYFGPGTRLTVL.